This is a list of T cell receptor beta chains from one sample in a study of HIV-infected patients and healthy controls. TCRdb analysed the 5' RACE reads with MiXCR anew, one entry per CDR3 protein. Seen here are 15,000 to 20,000 distinct CDR3 sequences, roughly 8.9% observed once, and the top ten hold approximately 2.5%. Sequenced material: blood. These receptors all stem from an adult in good health. Each CDR3 is given with its conserved first and last residue. Each record gives: V gene, J gene, clone size, CDR3 protein. Clone size is given for some rows only: seen once, a few or many times, or a class if the clone is expanded.

TRBV28	TRBJ1-5	many	CASSFGAIRGPQHF
TRBV7-2	TRBJ2-3	NA	CASSALGITQYF
TRBV4-3	TRBJ1-5	many	CASSQDAFRGANQPQHF
TRBV5-5	TRBJ2-5	many	CASSTLTGTGKETQYF
TRBV6-2/TRBV6-3	TRBJ2-3	NA	CASSPYTDTQYF
TRBV18	TRBJ2-7	many	CASSPAGGGMYEQYF
TRBV12-3/TRBV12-4	TRBJ2-1	many	CASSSGSSYNEQFF
TRBV18	TRBJ1-2	many	CASSPRIPGQGVNGYTF
TRBV3-1	TRBJ2-1	NA	CASSQVISGAAGEQFF
TRBV12-3/TRBV12-4	TRBJ1-1	medium-sized	CASSLFGATEAFF
TRBV2	TRBJ2-5	many	CASNRPSQETQYF
TRBV12-3/TRBV12-4	TRBJ2-2	medium-sized	CASSTGQSVNTGELFF
TRBV4-3	TRBJ2-6	many	CASSQDLRLSGANVLTF
TRBV20-1	TRBJ2-3	many	CSAVGPQPSTDTQYF
TRBV12-3/TRBV12-4	TRBJ2-3	many	CASSLTVAGGSTDTQYF
TRBV7-2	TRBJ2-1	NA	CASSLGTGGGPYNEQFF
TRBV19	TRBJ1-1	NA	CASNPPSGAEAFF
TRBV28	TRBJ2-3	many	CASSLPAPDTQYF
TRBV28	TRBJ2-7	medium-sized	CASRTISGTTYEQYF
TRBV6-1	TRBJ2-7	many	CASFDPGQVSYEQYF
TRBV19	TRBJ2-3	NA	CASSSGASGDTDTQYF
TRBV29-1	TRBJ2-3	many	CSVSLGDTQYF
TRBV19	TRBJ1-1	many	CASSVKGDTEAFF
TRBV6-5	TRBJ2-1	medium-sized	CATAASYNEQFF
TRBV29-1	TRBJ2-2	many	CSVESDTGELFF
TRBV5-1	TRBJ2-1	many	CATRTSGDNEQFF
TRBV7-8	TRBJ2-1	many	CASSLGVLDSANEQFF
TRBV19	TRBJ2-5	few	CASSTWTGRRYQQETQYF
TRBV29-1	TRBJ2-3	medium-sized	CSVRTDTQYF
TRBV7-2	TRBJ2-3	few	CASSLSSTGQDTQYF
TRBV5-1	TRBJ2-5	medium-sized	CASSLERAQETQYF
TRBV20-1	TRBJ1-5	medium-sized	CSARDRTRGTQPQHF
TRBV28	TRBJ1-5	many	CASSFGREEAQHF
TRBV9	TRBJ2-3	NA	CASRPGGLTDTQYF
TRBV12-3/TRBV12-4	TRBJ1-2	many	CASSPGGFRDGYTF
TRBV20-1	TRBJ2-1	many	CSASGESSYNEQFF
TRBV12-3/TRBV12-4	TRBJ1-4	many	CASSPTPFGHEWF
TRBV5-4	TRBJ2-5	few	CASSQDSETQYF
TRBV7-9	TRBJ2-2	few	CASKTSGTNTGELFF
TRBV19	TRBJ1-5	few	CASSPRQGYQPQHF
TRBV7-6	TRBJ1-4	few	CASSLGPRVGEKLFF
TRBV18	TRBJ2-5	many	CASSPSKETQYF
TRBV7-2	TRBJ2-1	few	CASNPVTGGPGNEQFF
TRBV9	TRBJ2-7	NA	CASSAGPSYEQYF
TRBV20-1	TRBJ2-4	many	CSAMDSKNIQYF
TRBV30	TRBJ2-1	NA	CAWSSGQGISNEQFF
TRBV12-3/TRBV12-4	TRBJ2-4	many	CASSLFKLAKNIQYF